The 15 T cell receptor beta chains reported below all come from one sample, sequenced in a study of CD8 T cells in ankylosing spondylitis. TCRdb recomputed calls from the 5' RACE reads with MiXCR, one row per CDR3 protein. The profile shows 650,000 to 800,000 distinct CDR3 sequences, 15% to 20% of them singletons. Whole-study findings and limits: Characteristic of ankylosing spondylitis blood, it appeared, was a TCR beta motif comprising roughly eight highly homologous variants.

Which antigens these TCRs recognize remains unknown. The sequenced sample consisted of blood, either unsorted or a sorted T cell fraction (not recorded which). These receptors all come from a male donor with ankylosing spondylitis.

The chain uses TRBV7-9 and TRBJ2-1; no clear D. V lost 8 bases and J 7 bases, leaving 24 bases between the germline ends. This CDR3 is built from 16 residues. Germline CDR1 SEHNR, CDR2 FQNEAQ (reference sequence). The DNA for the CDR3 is TGTGCCAGCTCTCCCCTCCCTGTAGATCTGTTGAATGAGCAGTTCTTC. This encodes CASSPLPVDLLNEQFF.

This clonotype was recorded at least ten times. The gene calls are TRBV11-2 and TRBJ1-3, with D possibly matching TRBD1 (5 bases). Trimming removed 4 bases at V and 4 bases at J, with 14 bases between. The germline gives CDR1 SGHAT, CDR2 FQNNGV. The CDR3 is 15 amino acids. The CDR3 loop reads CASSSNSGTGNTIYF. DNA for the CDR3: TGTGCCAGCAGCTCCAACTCCGGGACGGGAAACACCATATATTTT.

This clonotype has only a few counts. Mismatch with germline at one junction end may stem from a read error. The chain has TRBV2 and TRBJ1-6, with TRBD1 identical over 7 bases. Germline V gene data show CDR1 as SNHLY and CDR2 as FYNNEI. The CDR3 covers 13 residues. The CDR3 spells CASSGRGNSPLHF. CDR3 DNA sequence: TGTGCGAGCAGTGGCAGGGGGAATTCACCCCTCCACTTT.

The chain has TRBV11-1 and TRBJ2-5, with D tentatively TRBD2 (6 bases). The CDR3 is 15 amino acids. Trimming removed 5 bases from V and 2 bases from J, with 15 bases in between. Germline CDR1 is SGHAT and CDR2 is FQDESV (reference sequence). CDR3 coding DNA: TGTGCCAGCAGCCACGGCGGCGGGACGCAAGAGACCCAGTACTTC. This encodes CASSHGGGTQETQYF.

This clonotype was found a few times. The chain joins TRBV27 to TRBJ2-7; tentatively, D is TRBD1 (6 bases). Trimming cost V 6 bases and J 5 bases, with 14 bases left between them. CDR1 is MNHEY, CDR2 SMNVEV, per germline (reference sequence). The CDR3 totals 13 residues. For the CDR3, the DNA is TGTGCCAGCAGACTTACAGGGTCACACGAGCAGTACTTC. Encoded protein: CASRLTGSHEQYF.

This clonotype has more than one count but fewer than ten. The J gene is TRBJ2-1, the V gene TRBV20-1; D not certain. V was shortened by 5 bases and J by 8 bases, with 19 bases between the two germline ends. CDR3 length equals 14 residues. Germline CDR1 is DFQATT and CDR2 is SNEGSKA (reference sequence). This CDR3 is CSAATSRLLDEQFF. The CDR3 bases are TGCAGTGCTGCCACAAGCAGACTTTTAGATGAGCAGTTCTTC.

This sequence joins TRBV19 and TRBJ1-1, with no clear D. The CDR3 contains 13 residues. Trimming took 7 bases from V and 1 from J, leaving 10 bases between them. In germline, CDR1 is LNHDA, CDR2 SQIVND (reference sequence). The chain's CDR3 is CASTLRGNTEAFF. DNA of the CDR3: TGTGCCAGTACCTTGCGAGGGAACACTGAAGCTTTCTTT.

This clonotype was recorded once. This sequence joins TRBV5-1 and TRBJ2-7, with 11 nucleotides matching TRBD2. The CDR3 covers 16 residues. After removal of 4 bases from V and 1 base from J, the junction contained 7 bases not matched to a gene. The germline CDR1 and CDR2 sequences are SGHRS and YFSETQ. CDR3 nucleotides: TGCGCCAGCAGCGTTCCTAGCGGGGGGCCGTCCTACGAGCAGTACTTC. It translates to CASSVPSGGPSYEQYF.

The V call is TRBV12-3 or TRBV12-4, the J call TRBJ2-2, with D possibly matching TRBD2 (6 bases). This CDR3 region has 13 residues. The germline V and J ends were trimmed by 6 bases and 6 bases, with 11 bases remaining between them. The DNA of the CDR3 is TGTGCCAGCAGCCCCAGCGGGTCCGGGGAGCTGTTTTTT. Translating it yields CASSPSGSGELFF.

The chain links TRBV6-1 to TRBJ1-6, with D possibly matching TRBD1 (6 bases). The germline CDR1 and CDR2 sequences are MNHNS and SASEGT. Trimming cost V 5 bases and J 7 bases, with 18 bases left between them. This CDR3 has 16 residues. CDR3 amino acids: CASSPRRQALNSPLHF. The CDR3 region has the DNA TGTGCCAGCAGTCCACGTCGACAGGCTCTCAATTCACCCCTCCACTTT.

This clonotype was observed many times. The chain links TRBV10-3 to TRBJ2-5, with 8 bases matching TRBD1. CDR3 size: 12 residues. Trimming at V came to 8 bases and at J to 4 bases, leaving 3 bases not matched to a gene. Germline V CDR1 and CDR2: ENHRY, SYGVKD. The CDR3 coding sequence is TGTGCCATCGGGACAGGTGGAGAGACCCAGTACTTC. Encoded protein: CAIGTGGETQYF.

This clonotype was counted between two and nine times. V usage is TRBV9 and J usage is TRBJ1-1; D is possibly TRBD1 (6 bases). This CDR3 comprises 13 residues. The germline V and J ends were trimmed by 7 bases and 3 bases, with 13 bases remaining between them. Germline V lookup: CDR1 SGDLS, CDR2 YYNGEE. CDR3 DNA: TGTGCCAGCGGTCGGGGGCAGGACACTGAAGCTTTCTTT. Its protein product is CASGRGQDTEAFF.

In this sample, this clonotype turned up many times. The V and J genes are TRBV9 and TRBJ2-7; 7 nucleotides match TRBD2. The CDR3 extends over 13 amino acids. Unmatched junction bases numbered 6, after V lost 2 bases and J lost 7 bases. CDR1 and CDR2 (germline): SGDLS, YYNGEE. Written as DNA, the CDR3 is TGTGCCAGCAGCGTTGCGGGAGCAGGAGAGCAGTACTTC. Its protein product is CASSVAGAGEQYF.

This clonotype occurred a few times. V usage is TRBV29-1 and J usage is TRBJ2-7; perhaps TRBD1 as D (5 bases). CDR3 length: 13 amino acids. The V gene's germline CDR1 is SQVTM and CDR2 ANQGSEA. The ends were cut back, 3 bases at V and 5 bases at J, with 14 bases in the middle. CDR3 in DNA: TGCAGCGTTGAGGGGCCTACTGCCCACGAGCAGTACTTC. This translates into CSVEGPTAHEQYF.

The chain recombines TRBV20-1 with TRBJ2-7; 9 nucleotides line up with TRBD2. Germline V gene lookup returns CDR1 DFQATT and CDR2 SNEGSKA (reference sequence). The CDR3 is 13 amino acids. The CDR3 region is CSLTRSGRSEQYF. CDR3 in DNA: TGCAGCCTGACGCGCAGCGGGAGGAGTGAGCAGTACTTC.